The 15 T cell receptor beta chains below come from one sample, sequenced in a study of PD-1 blockade in classical Hodgkin lymphoma. The time point was: cycle 4 day 1 (C4D1), after more than five weeks of nivolumab. In every patient, relapse followed autologous stem cell transplantation, while exposure to brentuximab vedotin differed. Some clones are missing from TCRdb's copy, which holds only in-frame ones; the method was immunoSEQ multiplex PCR. The data show approximately 96,000 clones, 93% seen once. The source material was peripheral blood mononuclear cells (PBMCs), sampled before the fourth cycle of nivolumab. The receptors shown here come from a human donor with classical Hodgkin lymphoma.

The V gene is TRBV6-5, the J gene TRBJ2-2; no firm D call. Germline V gene data show CDR1 as MNHEY and CDR2 as SVGAGI. V gave up 6 bases and J gave up 1 base, with 12 bases separating them. The CDR3 is 15 amino acids. CDR3 nucleotide sequence: TGTGCCAGCAGGCGAAGGTTCGGGAACACCGGGGAGCTGTTTTTT. It is translated as CASRRRFGNTGELFF.

The gene calls are TRBV7-2 and TRBJ2-3; possibly TRBD2 for D (6 bases). The CDR3 spans 13 residues. CDR1 and CDR2 from the germline V gene are SGHTA and FQGNSA. V was shortened by 0 bases and J by 11 bases, with 12 bases between the two germline ends. The chain's CDR3 is CASSLAEGLLQYF. DNA of the CDR3: TGTGCCAGCAGCTTAGCGGAGGGACTTTTGCAGTATTTT. Together with reference TRBV7-2 and TRBJ2-3, the CDR3 gives the full variable domain: GAGVSQSPSNKVTEKGKDVELRCDPISGHTALYWYRQSLGQGLEFLIYFQGNSAPDKSGLPSDRFSAERTGGSVSTLTIQRTQQEDSAVYLCASSLAEGLLQYFGPGTRLTVL.

The rearrangement joins TRBV25-1 to TRBJ1-1; D possibly corresponds to TRBD1 (6 bases). The CDR3 is 15 amino acids. V lost 8 bases, J lost 1 base, and 17 bases lay in between. Per the germline V gene, CDR1 is MGHDK and CDR2 is SYGVNS. The CDR3 DNA reads TGTGCCAGCCACGAGGGGGGGACGACGAACACTGAAGCTTTCTTT. Its translation is CASHEGGTTNTEAFF.

The chain combines TRBV12-5 with TRBJ1-3; D is undetermined. The germline V gene encodes CDR1 LGHNT and CDR2 FRNRAP. V lost 6 bases to trimming and J lost 4 bases, with 10 bases between them. The CDR3 has 13 residues. The CDR3 bases are TGTGCTAGTGGCTCTGGGAGGGGAAACACCATATATTTT. It codes for CASGSGRGNTIYF. Complete variable domain (other parts from reference TRBV12-5 and TRBJ1-3): DARVTQTPRHKVTEMGQEVTMRCQPILGHNTVFWYRQTMMQGLELLAYFRNRAPLDDSGMPKDRFSAEMPDATLATLKIQPSEPRDSAVYFCASGSGRGNTIYFGEGSWLTVV.

This chain connects TRBV6-1 to TRBJ2-7; D gene unclear. The CDR3 extends over 14 amino acids. Germline V gene sequence: CDR1 MNHNS, CDR2 SASEGT. V dropped 2 bases and J dropped 2 bases, with 10 bases sitting between them. CDR3 region: CASSEMSLTYEQYF. The CDR3 nucleotides read TGTGCCAGCAGTGAAATGTCTCTAACCTACGAGCAGTACTTC.

J is TRBJ2-6 and V is TRBV10-3; D possibly corresponds to TRBD2 (6 bases). Trimming left V 7 bases short and J 0 bases short, with 13 bases between. The CDR3 sequence is 16 residues long. CDR1 is ENHRY and CDR2 is SYGVKD in the germline V gene. In nucleotides, the CDR3 is TGTGCCATCACGCCGGGAGATGCCTCTGGGGCCAACGTCCTGACTTTC. This encodes CAITPGDASGANVLTF.

The chain carries TRBV7-3 and TRBJ2-7, with 7 bases matching TRBD1. Germline V gene lookup returns CDR1 SGHTA and CDR2 FQGTGA. The CDR3 loop spans 13 amino acids. Trimming removed 5 bases from V and 5 bases from J; junction bases left unmatched: 6. The CDR3 coding sequence is TGTGCCAGCAGCCTAGACAGGGACCACGAGCAGTACTTC. Amino acids: CASSLDRDHEQYF.

V is TRBV5-6 and J is TRBJ2-3; TRBD1 aligns across 7 bases. The CDR3 consists of 14 residues. Unmatched junction bases numbered 6, after V lost 4 bases and J lost 4 bases. CDR1 and CDR2 from the germline V gene are SGHDT and YYEEEE. The CDR3 is CASSLGTAADTQYF. CDR3 bases: TGTGCCAGCAGCCTGGGGACAGCGGCAGATACGCAGTATTTT.

This clone was detected only a few times. The CDR3 protein is CATSRSPRAQHF. The CDR3 DNA follows: TGTGCCACCAGCAGATCACCACGAGCCCAGCATTTT. The chain is built from TRBV15 and TRBJ1-5; D call uncertain. Looked up from germline, CDR1 is LNHNV and CDR2 is YYDKDF (reference sequence). V dropped 2 bases and J dropped 11 bases, with 10 bases sitting between them. The length of the CDR3 is 12 residues.

This chain connects TRBV2 to TRBJ1-4; D is perhaps TRBD1 (6 bases). This CDR3 spans 16 amino acids. The germline V gene has CDR1 SNHLY and CDR2 FYNNEI. Deletions cut 5 bases from V and 1 base from J, with 14 bases between. The CDR3 protein is CASSRPTRGTNEKLFF. For the CDR3, the DNA is TGTGCCAGCAGTCGCCCGACCAGGGGAACTAATGAAAAACTGTTTTTT.

The chain joins TRBV5-1 to TRBJ1-3, with 10 bases lining up with TRBD1. Germline V gene lookup returns CDR1 SGHRS and CDR2 YFSETQ. This CDR3 region has 15 residues. After removal of 2 bases from V and 4 bases from J, the junction contained 3 bases not matched to a gene. The CDR3 here is CASSFDRGLGNTIYF. CDR3 nucleotides: TGCGCCAGCAGCTTCGACAGGGGGCTCGGAAACACCATATATTTT. Full variable domain (outside the CDR3, taken from reference TRBV5-1 and TRBJ1-3): KAGVTQTPRYLIKTRGQQVTLSCSPISGHRSVSWYQQTPGQGLQFLFEYFSETQRNKGNFPGRFSGRQFSNSRSEMNVSTLELGDSALYLCASSFDRGLGNTIYFGEGSWLTVV.

The genes are TRBV6-5 and TRBJ2-1, with TRBD2 identical over 8 bases. The CDR3 is 15 amino acids. Germline CDR1 is MNHEY and CDR2 is SVGAGI. V lost 1 base and J lost 10; bases outside the gene matches: 9. CDR3 amino acids: CASSYFAGGSQEQFF. Written as DNA, the CDR3 is TGTGCCAGCAGTTACTTTGCGGGAGGCTCCCAGGAGCAGTTCTTC.

This rearrangement joins TRBV7-9 to TRBJ1-2; D remains ambiguous. Germline CDR1 SEHNR, CDR2 FQNEAQ (reference sequence). V dropped 3 bases and J dropped 6 bases, with 8 bases sitting between them. This CDR3 has 12 residues. The CDR3 sequence: CASSFIRNGYTF. DNA for the CDR3: TGTGCCAGCAGCTTCATACGGAATGGCTACACCTTC.

V and J are TRBV28 and TRBJ1-4; D ambiguous. CDR1 and CDR2 from the germline V gene are MDHEN and SYDVKM. V was cut by 1 base and J by 8 bases, with 14 bases left in between. The CDR3 is made up of 15 amino acids. CDR3 sequence (DNA): TGTGCCAGCAGTTTATCTCCCCCTCTCCGGGAAAAACTGTTTTTT. It encodes CASSLSPPLREKLFF.

This chain joins TRBV14 and TRBJ2-4, with D uncertain. Trimming removed 1 base at V and 3 bases at J, with 10 bases between. The CDR3 is 15 amino acids. Germline CDR1 and CDR2: SGHDN and FVKESK. In nucleotides, the CDR3 is TGTGCCAGCAGCCAAGTCGCAGGCGTCAAAAACATTCAGTACTTC. Amino acid sequence: CASSQVAGVKNIQYF.